These 3 T cell receptor beta chains share one sample of origin, sequenced in a study of cytomegalovirus exposure and HLA in healthy donors (dated by TCRdb to 2016 to 2017). Preparation of the library involved the immunoSEQ multiplex PCR assay. For the multiplex PCR, a mixture combining 60 forward primers for TCR Vbeta segments and 13 reverse primers for TCR Jbeta segments was used. The table was pulled from immuneACCESS by TCRdb, which kept in-frame rearrangements only. Such tables lose some clones; where checked, under half of the loss comes from unresolved V genes, and the rest has no known cause. This sample holds 120,000 or so clones; about two thirds were observed only once. The ten largest clones capture 3% to 4% of the sample. The material sequenced was PBMCs. These receptor sequences come from a man aged 25 to 45 in good health and CMV-seronegative.

The rearrangement links TRBV2 to TRBJ2-7; maybe TRBD1 (6 bases). The CDR3 totals 14 residues. CDR1 SNHLY and CDR2 FYNNEI come from the germline V gene. Trimming left V 6 bases short and J 3 bases short, with 15 bases between. For the CDR3, the DNA is TGTGCCAGCAGGGGACGGGACAAAATCTACGAGCAGTACTTC. Translated: CASRGRDKIYEQYF.

This sequence joins TRBV2 and TRBJ1-4, with 7 bases lining up with TRBD1. The CDR3 length is 13 residues. J was trimmed by 4 bases and V by 8 bases; bases with no gene match: 4. Germline V lookup: CDR1 SNHLY, CDR2 FYNNEI. CDR3 region: CASETGLNEKLFF. CDR3 nucleotides: TGTGCCAGCGAGACAGGGCTTAATGAAAAACTGTTTTTT.

V usage is TRBV11-2 and J usage is TRBJ2-5; weak D call: TRBD1 (6 bases). CDR3 length equals 15 residues. The V end lost 2 bases, the J end lost 2 bases, and 12 bases lay between the germline ends. Germline V gene sequence: CDR1 SGHAT, CDR2 FQNNGV. The CDR3 DNA is TGTGCCAGCAGCTTAAAGGGGGAGATACAAGAGACCCAGTACTTC. Its translation is CASSLKGEIQETQYF. The whole variable domain, filled in from reference TRBV11-2 and TRBJ2-5, reads EAGVAQSPRYKIIEKRQSVAFWCNPISGHATLYWYQQILGQGPKLLIQFQNNGVVDDSQLPKDRFSAERLKGVDSTLKIQPAKLEDSAVYLCASSLKGEIQETQYFGPGTRLLVL.